This TCR beta chain was profiled in a study of T cells in Graves' hyperthyroidism and ophthalmopathy. Overall study findings and caveats: Most thyroid clonotypes expanded above 0.001 appeared in blood too.

Criteria for exclusion of patients were uncontrolled infection, other autoimmune disease, pregnancy or lactation. What was amplified from RNA transcripts were TCR beta CDR3 regions. TCR CDR3 regions were first amplified by RT-PCR with HTBI primers. One entry per CDR3 protein results from TCRdb running MiXCR on the multiplex PCR reads. The sample has around 290,000 distinct CDR3 sequences, 12% to 15% seen once. This clonotype appeared a few times. Its antigen is unidentified. Germline V gene lookup returns CDR1 MNHEY and CDR2 SVGAGI. The CDR3 contains 14 residues. J was trimmed by 4 bases and V by 2 bases; bases with no gene match: 1.

The sequence was obtained from a woman aged 40 to 50 with Graves' hyperthyroidism. The sample was blood. The chain is built from TRBV6-5 and TRBJ2-3, with 9 bases identical to TRBD1. The CDR3 DNA is TGTGCCAGCAGTTACGGGGACAGGGCAGATACGCAGTATTTT. Amino acids: CASSYGDRADTQYF.